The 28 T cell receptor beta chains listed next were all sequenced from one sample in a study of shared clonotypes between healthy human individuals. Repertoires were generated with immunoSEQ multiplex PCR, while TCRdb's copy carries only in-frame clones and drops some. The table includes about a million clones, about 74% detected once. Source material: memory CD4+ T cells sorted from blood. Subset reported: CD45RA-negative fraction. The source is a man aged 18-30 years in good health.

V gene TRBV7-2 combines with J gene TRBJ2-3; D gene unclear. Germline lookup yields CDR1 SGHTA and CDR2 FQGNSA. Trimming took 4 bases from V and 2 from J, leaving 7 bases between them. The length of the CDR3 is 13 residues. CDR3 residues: CASSSRFTDTQYF. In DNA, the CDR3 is TGTGCCAGCAGCTCTCGGTTCACAGATACGCAGTATTTT. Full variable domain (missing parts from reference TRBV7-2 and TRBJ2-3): GAGVSQSPSNKVTEKGKDVELRCDPISGHTALYWYRQSLGQGLEFLIYFQGNSAPDKSGLPSDRFSAERTGGSVSTLTIQRTQQEDSAVYLCASSSRFTDTQYFGPGTRLTVL.

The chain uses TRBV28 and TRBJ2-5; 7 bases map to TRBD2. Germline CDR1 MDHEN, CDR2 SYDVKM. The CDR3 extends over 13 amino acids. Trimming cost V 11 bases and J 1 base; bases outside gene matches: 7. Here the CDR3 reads CACSPGGQETQYF. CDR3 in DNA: TGTGCCTGCTCTCCGGGGGGCCAAGAGACCCAGTACTTC.

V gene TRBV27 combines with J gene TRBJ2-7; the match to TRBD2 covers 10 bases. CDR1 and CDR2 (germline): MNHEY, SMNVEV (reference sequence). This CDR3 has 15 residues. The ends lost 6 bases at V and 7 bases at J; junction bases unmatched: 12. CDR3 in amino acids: CASSRRILAGREQYF. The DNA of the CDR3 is TGTGCCAGCAGCAGGAGGATACTAGCGGGACGGGAGCAGTACTTC.

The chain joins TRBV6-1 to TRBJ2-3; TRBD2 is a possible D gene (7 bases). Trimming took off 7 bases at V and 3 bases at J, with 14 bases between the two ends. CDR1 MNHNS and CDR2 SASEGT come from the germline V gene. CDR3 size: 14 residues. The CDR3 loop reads CASNVQGLTDTQYF. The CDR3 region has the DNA TGTGCCAGCAACGTACAGGGACTAACAGATACGCAGTATTTT.

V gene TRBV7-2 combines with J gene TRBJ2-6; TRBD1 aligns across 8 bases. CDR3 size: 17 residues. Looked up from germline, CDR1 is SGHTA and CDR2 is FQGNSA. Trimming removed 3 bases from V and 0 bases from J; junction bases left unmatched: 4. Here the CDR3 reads CASSFSGTGSGANVLTF. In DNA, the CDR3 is TGTGCCAGCAGCTTCTCCGGGACAGGCTCTGGGGCCAACGTCCTGACTTTC.

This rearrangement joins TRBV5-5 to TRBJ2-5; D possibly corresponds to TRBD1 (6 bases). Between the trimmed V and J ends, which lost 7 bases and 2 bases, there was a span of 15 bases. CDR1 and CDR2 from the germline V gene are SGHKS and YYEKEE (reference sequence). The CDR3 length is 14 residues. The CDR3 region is CASGRTVTQETQYF. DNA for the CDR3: TGTGCCAGCGGCAGGACAGTTACTCAAGAGACCCAGTACTTC.

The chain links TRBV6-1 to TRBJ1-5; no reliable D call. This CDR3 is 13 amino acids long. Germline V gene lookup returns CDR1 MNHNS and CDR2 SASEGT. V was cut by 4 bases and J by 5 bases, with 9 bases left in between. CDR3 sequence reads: CASSGTFDQPQHF. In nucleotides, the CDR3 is TGTGCCAGCAGTGGAACATTCGATCAGCCCCAGCATTTT.

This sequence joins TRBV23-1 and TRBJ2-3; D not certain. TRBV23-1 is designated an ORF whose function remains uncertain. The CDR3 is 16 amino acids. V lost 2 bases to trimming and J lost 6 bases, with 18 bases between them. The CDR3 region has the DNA TGCGCCAGCAGTCAAGGCTGCCTTGCAAAAGGGGATACGCAGTATTTT. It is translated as CASSQGCLAKGDTQYF.

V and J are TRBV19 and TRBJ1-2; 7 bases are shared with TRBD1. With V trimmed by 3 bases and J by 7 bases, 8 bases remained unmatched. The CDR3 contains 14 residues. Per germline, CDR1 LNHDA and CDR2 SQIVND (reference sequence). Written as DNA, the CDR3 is TGTGCCAGTAGTATTGCGACAGGGAATAGTGGCTACACCTTC. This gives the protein CASSIATGNSGYTF.

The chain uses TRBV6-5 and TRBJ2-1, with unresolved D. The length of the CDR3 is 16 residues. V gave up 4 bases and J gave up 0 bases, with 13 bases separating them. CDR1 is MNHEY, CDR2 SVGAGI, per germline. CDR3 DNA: TGTGCCAGCAGTTCGACGTTATTAAGCTCCTACAATGAGCAGTTCTTC. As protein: CASSSTLLSSYNEQFF.

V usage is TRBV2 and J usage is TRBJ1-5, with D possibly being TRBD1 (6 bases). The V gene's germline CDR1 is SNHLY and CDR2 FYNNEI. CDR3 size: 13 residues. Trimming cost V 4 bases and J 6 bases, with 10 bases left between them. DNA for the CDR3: TGTGCCAGCAGTGGACAGGTCGGTCAGCCCCAGCATTTT. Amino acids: CASSGQVGQPQHF.

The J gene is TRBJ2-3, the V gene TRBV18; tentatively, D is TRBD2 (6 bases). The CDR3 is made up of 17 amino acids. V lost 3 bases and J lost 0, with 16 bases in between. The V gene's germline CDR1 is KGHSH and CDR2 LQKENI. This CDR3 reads CASSPSVSGVSTDTQYF. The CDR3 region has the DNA TGTGCCAGCTCACCCTCGGTTTCGGGGGTTAGCACAGATACGCAGTATTTT.

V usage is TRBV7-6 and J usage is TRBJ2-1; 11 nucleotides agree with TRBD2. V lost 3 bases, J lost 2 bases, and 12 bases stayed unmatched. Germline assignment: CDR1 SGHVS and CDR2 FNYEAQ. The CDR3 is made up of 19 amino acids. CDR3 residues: CASSFSPLTSGDTYNEQFF. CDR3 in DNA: TGTGCCAGCAGCTTCTCCCCCTTGACTAGCGGGGACACCTACAATGAGCAGTTCTTC.

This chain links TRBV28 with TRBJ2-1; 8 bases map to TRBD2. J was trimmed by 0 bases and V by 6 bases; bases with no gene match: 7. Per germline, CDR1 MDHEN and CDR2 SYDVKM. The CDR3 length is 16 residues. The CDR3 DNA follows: TGTGCCAGCAGCCGACTAGCGCAAAGCTCCTACAATGAGCAGTTCTTC. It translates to CASSRLAQSSYNEQFF. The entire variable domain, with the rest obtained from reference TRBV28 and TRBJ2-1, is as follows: DVKVTQSSRYLVKRTGEKVFLECVQDMDHENMFWYRQDPGLGLRLIYFSYDVKMKEKGDIPEGYSVSREKKERFSLILESASTNQTSMYLCASSRLAQSSYNEQFFGPGTRLTVL.

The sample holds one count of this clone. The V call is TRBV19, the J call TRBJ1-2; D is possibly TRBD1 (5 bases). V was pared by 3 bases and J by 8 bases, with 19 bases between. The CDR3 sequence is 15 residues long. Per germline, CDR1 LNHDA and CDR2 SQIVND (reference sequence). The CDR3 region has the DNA TGTGCCAGTAGTATCAATAGACAGCCCGGCCAGGGCTACACCTTC. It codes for CASSINRQPGQGYTF.

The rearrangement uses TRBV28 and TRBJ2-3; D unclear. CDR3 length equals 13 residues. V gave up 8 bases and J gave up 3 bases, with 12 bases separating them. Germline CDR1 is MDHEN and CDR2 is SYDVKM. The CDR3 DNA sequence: TGTGCCAGCCATACCCCGACAACAGATACGCAGTATTTT. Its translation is CASHTPTTDTQYF. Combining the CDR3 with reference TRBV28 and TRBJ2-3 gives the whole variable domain DVKVTQSSRYLVKRTGEKVFLECVQDMDHENMFWYRQDPGLGLRLIYFSYDVKMKEKGDIPEGYSVSREKKERFSLILESASTNQTSMYLCASHTPTTDTQYFGPGTRLTVL.

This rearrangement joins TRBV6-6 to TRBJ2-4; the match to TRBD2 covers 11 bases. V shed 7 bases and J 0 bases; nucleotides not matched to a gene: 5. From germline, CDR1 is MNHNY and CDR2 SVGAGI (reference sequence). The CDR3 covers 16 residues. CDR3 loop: CASTLGTSGAKNIQYF. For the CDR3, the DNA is TGTGCCAGCACATTGGGGACTAGCGGAGCCAAAAACATTCAGTACTTC.

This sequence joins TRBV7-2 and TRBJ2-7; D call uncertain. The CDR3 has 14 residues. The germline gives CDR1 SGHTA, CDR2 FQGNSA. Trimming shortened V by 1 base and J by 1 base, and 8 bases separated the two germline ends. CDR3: CASSLERASYEQYF. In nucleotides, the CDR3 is TGTGCCAGCAGCTTAGAGAGAGCTTCCTACGAGCAGTACTTC.

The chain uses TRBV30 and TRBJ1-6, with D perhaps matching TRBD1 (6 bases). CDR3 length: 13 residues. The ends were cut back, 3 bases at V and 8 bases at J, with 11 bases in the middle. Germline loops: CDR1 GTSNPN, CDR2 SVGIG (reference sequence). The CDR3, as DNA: TGTGCCTGGAGCACAGGGTTCGATTCACCCCTCCACTTT. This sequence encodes CAWSTGFDSPLHF.

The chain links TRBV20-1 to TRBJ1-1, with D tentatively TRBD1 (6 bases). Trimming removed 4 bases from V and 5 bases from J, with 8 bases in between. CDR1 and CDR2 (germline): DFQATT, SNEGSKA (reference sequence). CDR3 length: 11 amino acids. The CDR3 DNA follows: TGCAGTGCTACCCAGGGGACTGAAGCTTTCTTT. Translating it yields CSATQGTEAFF.

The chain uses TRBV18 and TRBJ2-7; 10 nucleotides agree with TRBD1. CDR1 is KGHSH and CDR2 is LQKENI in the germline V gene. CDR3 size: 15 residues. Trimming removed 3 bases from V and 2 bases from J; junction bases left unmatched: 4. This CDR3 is CASSPRDRGTYEQYF. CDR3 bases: TGTGCCAGCTCACCCCGGGACAGGGGAACCTACGAGCAGTACTTC.

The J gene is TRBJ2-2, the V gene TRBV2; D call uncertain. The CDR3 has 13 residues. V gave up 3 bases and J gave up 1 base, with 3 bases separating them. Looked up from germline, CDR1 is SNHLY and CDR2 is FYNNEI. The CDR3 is CASSEENTGELFF. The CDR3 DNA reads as TGTGCCAGCAGTGAGGAGAACACCGGGGAGCTGTTTTTT. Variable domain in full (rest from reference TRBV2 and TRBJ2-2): EPEVTQTPSHQVTQMGQEVILRCVPISNHLYFYWYRQILGQKVEFLVSFYNNEISEKSEIFDDQFSVERPDGSNFTLKIRSTKLEDSAMYFCASSEENTGELFFGEGSRLTVL.

CDR3 sequence reads: CSVWTGAIADTQYF. The CDR3 DNA reads TGCAGCGTTTGGACAGGGGCAATAGCAGATACGCAGTATTTT. The chain combines TRBV29-1 with TRBJ2-3; TRBD1 matches at 9 bases. The CDR3 loop spans 14 amino acids. The trim removed 5 bases at V and 4 bases at J, leaving 7 bases unmatched. Germline assignment: CDR1 SQVTM and CDR2 ANQGSEA.

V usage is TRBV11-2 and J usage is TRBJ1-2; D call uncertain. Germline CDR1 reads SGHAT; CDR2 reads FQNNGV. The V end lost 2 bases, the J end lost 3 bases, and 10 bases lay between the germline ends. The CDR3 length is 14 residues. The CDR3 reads CASSLSGGYYGYTF. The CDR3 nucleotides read TGTGCCAGCAGCTTAAGTGGCGGTTACTATGGCTACACCTTC.

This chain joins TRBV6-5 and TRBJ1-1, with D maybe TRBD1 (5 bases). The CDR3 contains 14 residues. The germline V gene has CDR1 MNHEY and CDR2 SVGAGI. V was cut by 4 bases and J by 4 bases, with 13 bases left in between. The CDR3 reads CASSFRGSGTEAFF. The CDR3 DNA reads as TGTGCCAGCAGTTTCCGGGGCTCGGGCACTGAAGCTTTCTTT.

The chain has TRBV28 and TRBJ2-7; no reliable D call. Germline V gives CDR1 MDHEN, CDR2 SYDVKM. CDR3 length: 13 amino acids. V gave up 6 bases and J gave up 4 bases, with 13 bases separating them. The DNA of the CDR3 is TGTGCCAGCAGAGACGACGACCTGTACGAGCAGTACTTC. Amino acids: CASRDDDLYEQYF.

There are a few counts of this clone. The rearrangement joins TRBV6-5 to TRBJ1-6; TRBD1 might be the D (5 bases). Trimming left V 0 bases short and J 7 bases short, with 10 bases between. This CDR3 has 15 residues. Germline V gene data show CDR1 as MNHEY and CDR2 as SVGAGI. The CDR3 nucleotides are TGTGCCAGCAGTTACTCGACGAGGGGAAATTCACCCCTCCACTTT. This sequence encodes CASSYSTRGNSPLHF.

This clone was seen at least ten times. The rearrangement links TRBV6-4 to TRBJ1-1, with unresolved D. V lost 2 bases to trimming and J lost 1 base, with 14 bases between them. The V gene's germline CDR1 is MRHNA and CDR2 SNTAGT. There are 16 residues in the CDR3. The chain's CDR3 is CASSDVPFPGNTEAFF. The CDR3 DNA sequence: TGTGCCAGCAGTGACGTTCCCTTCCCGGGGAACACTGAAGCTTTCTTT.